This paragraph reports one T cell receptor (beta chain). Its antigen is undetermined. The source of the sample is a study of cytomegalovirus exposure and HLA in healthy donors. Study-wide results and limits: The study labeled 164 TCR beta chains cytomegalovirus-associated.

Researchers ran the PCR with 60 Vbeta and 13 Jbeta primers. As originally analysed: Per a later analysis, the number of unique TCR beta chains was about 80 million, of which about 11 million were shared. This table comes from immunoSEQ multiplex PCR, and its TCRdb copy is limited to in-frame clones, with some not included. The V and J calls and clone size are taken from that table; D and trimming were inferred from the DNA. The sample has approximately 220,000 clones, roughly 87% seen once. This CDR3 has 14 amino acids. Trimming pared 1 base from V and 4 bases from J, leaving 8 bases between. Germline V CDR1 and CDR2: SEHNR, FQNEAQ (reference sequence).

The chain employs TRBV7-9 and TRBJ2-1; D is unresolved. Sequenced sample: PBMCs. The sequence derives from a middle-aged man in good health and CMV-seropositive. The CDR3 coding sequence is TGTGCCAGCAGCTTAGACGCCAGTTACAATGAGCAGTTCTTC. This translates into CASSLDASYNEQFF.